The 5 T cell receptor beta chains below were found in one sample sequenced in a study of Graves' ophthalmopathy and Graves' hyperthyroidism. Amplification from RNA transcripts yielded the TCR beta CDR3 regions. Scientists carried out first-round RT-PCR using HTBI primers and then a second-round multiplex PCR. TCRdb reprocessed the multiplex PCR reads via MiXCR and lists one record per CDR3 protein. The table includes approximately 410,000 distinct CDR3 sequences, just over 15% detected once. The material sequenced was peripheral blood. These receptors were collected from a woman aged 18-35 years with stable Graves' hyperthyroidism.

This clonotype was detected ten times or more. In DNA, the CDR3 is TGTGCCAGCAGTTACTCTTGGGATGGGGCGGACACTGAAGCTTTCTTT. Amino acids: CASSYSWDGADTEAFF. The chain has TRBV6-5 and TRBJ1-1; tentatively, D is TRBD1 (5 bases). V lost 0 bases and J 3 bases, leaving 14 bases between the germline ends. The CDR3 is made up of 16 amino acids. Germline V gives CDR1 MNHEY, CDR2 SVGAGI.

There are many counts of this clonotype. In nucleotides, the CDR3 is TGCAGCGTTGAAGGCGGACAATCCTACGAGCAGTACTTC. This gives the protein CSVEGGQSYEQYF. The chain carries TRBV29-1 and TRBJ2-7; weak D call: TRBD1 (5 bases). This CDR3 is built from 13 residues. V was pared by 1 base and J by 1 base, with 8 bases between. Germline CDR1 is SQVTM and CDR2 is ANQGSEA.

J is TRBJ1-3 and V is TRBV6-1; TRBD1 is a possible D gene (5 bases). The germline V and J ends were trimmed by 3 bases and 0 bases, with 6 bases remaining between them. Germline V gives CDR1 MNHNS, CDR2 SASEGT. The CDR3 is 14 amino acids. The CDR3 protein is CASSDGASGNTIYF. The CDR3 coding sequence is TGTGCCAGCAGTGACGGGGCCTCTGGAAACACCATATATTTT.

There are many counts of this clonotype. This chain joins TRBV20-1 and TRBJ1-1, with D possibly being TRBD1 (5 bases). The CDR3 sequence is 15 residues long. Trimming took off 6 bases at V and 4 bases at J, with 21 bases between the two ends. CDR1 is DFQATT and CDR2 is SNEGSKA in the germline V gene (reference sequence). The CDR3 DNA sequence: TGCAGTGCGGACACCAGGTGGGAACAGCTCACTGAAGCTTTCTTT. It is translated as CSADTRWEQLTEAFF.

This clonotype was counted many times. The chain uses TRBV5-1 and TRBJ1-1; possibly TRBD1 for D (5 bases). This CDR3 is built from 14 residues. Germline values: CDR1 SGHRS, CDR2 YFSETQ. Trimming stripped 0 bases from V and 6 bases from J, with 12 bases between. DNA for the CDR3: TGCGCCAGCAGCTTGGATGGGGCGGGCCCTGAAGCTTTCTTT. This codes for CASSLDGAGPEAFF.